This TCR beta chain was sequenced in a study of control samples from healthy donors and cancer patients. The CDR3 extends over 15 amino acids. Per the germline V gene, CDR1 is SNHLY and CDR2 is FYNNEI. The V gene end was trimmed by 2 bases and the J gene end by 0 bases; junction bases not matched to a gene: 4. Assay: immunoSEQ multiplex PCR; the TCRdb copy retains only in-frame clones and omits some. Here the sample spans roughly 180,000 clones, just under 95% being singletons. This sequence joins TRBV2 and TRBJ2-7; 7 positions match TRBD2. Source material: blood. The receptor's source is a woman in her sixties or seventies in good health. The CDR3 protein is CASSERGGISYEQYF. The DNA for the CDR3 is TGTGCCAGCAGTGAAAGGGGAGGGATCTCCTACGAGCAGTACTTC.